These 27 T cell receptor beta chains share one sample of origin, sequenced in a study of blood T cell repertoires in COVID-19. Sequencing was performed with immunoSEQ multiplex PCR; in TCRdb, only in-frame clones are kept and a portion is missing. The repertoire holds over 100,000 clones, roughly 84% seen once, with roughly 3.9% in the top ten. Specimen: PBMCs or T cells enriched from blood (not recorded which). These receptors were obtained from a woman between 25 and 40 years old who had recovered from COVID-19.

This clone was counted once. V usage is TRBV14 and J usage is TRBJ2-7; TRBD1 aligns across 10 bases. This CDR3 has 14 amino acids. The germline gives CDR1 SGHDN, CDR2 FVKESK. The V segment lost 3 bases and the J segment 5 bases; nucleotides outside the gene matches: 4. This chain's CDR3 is CASSQTGGKNEQYF. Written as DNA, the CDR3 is TGTGCCAGCAGCCAGACAGGGGGCAAGAACGAGCAGTACTTC.

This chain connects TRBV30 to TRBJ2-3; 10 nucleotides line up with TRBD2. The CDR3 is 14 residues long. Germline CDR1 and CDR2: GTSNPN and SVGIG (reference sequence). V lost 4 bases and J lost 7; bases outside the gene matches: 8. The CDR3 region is CAWNSGRAFHTQYF. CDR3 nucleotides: TGTGCCTGGAACAGCGGGAGGGCCTTTCATACGCAGTATTTT.

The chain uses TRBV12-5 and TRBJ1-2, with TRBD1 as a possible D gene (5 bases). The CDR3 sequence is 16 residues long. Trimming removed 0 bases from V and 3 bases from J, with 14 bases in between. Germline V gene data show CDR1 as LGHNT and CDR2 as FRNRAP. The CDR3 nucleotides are TGTGCTAGTGGTTTGGTGGAAGACAGTCTCGACTATGGCTACACCTTC. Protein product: CASGLVEDSLDYGYTF.

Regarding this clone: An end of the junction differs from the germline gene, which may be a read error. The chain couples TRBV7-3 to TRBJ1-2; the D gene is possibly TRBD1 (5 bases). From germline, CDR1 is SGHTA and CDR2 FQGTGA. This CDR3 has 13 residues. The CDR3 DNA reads TGTGCCAGCAGCTTAACGACAGCCTCGGGTTTAAACTTC. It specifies CASSLTTASGLNF.

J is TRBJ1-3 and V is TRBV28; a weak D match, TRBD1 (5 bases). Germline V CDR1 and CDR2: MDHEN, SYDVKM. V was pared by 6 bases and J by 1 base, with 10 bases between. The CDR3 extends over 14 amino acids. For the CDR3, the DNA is TGTGCCAGCAGCCGCGGGGGTTCTGGAAACACCATATATTTT. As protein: CASSRGGSGNTIYF.

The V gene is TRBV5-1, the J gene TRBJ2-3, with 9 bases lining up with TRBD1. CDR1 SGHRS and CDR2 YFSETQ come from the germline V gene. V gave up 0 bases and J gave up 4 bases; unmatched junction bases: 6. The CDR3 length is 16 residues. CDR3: CASSLGGTGRSDTQYF. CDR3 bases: TGCGCCAGCAGCTTGGGTGGGACAGGGCGGTCAGATACGCAGTATTTT.

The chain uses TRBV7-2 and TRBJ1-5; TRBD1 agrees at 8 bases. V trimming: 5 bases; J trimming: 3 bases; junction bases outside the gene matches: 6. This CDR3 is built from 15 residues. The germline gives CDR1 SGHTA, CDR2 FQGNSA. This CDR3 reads CASSPRTGNNQPQHF. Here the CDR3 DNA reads TGTGCCAGCAGCCCAAGGACAGGGAACAATCAGCCCCAGCATTTT.

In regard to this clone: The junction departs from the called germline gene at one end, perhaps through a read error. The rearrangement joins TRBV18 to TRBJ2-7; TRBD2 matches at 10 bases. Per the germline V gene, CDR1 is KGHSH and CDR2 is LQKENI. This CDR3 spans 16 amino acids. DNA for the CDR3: TGTGCCAGCTCTCCACTAGCGGGATCGGGAGTCTACGAGCAGTACTTC. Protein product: CASSPLAGSGVYEQYF.

The CDR3 here is CASSLGQGYGYTF. The CDR3 nucleotides read TGTGCCAGCAGCCTAGGACAGGGGTATGGCTACACCTTC. The chain couples TRBV7-8 to TRBJ1-2, with 9 positions matching TRBD1. CDR1 is SGHVS and CDR2 is FQNEAQ in the germline V gene. The CDR3 extends over 13 amino acids. V shed 5 bases, J shed 5 bases, and the junction held 3 bases outside the gene matches.

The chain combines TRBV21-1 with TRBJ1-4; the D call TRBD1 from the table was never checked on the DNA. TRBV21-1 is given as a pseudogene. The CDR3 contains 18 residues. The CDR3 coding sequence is TGTGCCAGCAGCAAAGATCGGTGGGGGGGACAGGGTGCTGAAAAACTGTTTTTT. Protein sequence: CASSKDRWGGQGAEKLFF.

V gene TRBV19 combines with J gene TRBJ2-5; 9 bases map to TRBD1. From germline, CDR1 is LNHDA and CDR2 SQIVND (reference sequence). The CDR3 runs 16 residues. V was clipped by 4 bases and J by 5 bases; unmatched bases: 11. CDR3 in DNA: TGTGCCAGTAGTACGAGAGGGACAGGGTTTGGGGAGACCCAGTACTTC. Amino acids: CASSTRGTGFGETQYF.

The CDR3 DNA is TGTGCCTGGAGTCCCACCATGGGACAGGGACGGTTTTTT. The encoded protein is CAWSPTMGQGRFF. J is TRBJ1-4 and V is TRBV30, with 9 bases fitting TRBD1. V lost 2 bases, J lost 16 bases, and 11 bases stayed unmatched. The CDR3 consists of 13 residues. From germline, CDR1 is GTSNPN and CDR2 SVGIG (reference sequence).

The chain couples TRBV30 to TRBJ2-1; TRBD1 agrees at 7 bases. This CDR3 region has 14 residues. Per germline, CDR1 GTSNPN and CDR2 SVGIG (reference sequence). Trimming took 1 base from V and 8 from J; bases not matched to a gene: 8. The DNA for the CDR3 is TGTGCCTGGAGTGGGAACAGGGGTGTGGATGAGCAGTTCTTC. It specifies CAWSGNRGVDEQFF.

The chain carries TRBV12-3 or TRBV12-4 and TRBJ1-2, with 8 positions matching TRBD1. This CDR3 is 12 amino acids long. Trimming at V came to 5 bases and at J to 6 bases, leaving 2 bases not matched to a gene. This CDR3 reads CASSHRGDGYTF. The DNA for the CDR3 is TGTGCCAGCAGTCACAGGGGGGATGGCTACACCTTC.

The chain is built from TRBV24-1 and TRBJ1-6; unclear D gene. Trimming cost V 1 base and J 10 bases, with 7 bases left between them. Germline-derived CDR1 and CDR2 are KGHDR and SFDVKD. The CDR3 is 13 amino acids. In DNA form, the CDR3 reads TGTGCCACCAGTGATTTCAGAGGATCACCCCTCCACTTT. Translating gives CATSDFRGSPLHF.

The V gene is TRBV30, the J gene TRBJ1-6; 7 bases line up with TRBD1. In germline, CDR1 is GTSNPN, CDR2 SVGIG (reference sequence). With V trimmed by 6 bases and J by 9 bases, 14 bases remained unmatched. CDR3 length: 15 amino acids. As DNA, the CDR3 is TGTGCCTGCATCGGCAACAGGGGATCGAGTTCACCCCTCCACTTT. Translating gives CACIGNRGSSSPLHF. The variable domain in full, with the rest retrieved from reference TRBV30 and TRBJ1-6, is SQTIHQWPATLVQPVGSPLSLECTVEGTSNPNLYWYRQAAGRGLQLLFYSVGIGQISSEVPQNLSASRPQDRQFILSSKKLLLSDSGFYLCACIGNRGSSSPLHFGNGTRLTVT.

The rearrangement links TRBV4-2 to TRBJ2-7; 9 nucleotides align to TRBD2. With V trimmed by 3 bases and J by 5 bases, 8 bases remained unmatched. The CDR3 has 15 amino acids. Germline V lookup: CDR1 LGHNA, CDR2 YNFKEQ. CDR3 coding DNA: TGTGCCAGCAGCCATAGGGTAGCGGGAGTTCACGAGCAGTACTTC. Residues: CASSHRVAGVHEQYF.

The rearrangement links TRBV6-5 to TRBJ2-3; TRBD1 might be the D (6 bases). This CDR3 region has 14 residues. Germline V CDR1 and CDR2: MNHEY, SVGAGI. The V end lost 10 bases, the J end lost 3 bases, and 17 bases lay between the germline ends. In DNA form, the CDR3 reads TGTGCCACACTGAACAGGGCCCGGACAGATACGCAGTATTTT. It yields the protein CATLNRARTDTQYF.

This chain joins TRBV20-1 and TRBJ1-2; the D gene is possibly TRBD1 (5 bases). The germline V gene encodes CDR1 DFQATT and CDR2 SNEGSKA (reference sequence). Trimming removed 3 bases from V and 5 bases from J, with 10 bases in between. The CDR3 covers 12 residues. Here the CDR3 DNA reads TGCAGTGCTAGTCAGGGTCGGTATGGCTACACCTTC. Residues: CSASQGRYGYTF.

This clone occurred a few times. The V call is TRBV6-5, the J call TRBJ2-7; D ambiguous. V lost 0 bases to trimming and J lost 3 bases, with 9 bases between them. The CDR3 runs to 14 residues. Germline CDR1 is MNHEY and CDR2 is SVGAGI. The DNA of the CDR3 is TGTGCCAGCAGTTACTCAAGACTGAACTACGAGCAGTACTTC. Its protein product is CASSYSRLNYEQYF.

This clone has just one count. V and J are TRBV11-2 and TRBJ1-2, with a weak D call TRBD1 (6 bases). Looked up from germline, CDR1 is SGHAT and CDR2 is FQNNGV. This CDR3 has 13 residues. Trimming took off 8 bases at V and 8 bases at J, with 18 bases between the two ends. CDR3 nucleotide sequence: TGTGCCAGCCGTCCCGCGGGGGCGGAGGGCTACACCTTC. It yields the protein CASRPAGAEGYTF.

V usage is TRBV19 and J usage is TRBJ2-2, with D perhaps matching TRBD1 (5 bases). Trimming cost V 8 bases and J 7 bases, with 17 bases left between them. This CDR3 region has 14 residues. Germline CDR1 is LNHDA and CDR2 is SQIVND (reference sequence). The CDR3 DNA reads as TGTGCCAGTGGGGAAGGGGTTGTTAACGGGGAGCTGTTTTTT. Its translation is CASGEGVVNGELFF.

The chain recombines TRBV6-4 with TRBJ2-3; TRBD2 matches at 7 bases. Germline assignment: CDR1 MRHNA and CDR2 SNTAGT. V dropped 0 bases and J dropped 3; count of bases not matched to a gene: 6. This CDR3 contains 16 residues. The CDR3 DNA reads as TGTGCCAGCAGTGACTCCCCTAGCGGAGAGACAGATACGCAGTATTTT. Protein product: CASSDSPSGETDTQYF.

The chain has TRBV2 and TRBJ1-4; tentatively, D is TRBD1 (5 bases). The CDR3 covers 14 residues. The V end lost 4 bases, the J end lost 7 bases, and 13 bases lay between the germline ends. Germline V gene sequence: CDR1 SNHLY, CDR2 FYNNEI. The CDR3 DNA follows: TGTGCCAGCAGTGCGGGAGGGACTGGTGAAAAACTGTTTTTT. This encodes CASSAGGTGEKLFF.

CDR3 nucleotide sequence: TGTGCCAGCAGCCCTTCGGGAGGCTGGGGCACAGATACGCAGTATTTT. Protein: CASSPSGGWGTDTQYF. The rearrangement uses TRBV3-1 (or the pseudogene TRBV3-2) and TRBJ2-3; 7 bases align to TRBD2. The CDR3 covers 16 residues. From germline, CDR1 is LGHDT and CDR2 YNNKEL (reference sequence). V lost 4 bases to trimming and J lost 1 base; unmatched junction nucleotides: 8.

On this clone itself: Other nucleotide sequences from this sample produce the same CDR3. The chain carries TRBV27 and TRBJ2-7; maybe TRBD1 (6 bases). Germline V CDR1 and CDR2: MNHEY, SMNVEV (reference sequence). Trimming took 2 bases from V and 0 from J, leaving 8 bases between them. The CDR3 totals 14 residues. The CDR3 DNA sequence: TGTGCCAGCAGTTTAAGGGACACCTCCTACGAGCAGTACTTC. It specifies CASSLRDTSYEQYF.

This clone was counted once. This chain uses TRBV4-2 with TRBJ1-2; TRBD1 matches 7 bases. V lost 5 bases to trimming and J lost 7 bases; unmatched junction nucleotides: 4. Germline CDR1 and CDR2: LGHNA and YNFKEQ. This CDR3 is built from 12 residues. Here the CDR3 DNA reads TGTGCCAGCAGCTTACCAGGGGGTGGCTACACCTTC. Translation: CASSLPGGGYTF.